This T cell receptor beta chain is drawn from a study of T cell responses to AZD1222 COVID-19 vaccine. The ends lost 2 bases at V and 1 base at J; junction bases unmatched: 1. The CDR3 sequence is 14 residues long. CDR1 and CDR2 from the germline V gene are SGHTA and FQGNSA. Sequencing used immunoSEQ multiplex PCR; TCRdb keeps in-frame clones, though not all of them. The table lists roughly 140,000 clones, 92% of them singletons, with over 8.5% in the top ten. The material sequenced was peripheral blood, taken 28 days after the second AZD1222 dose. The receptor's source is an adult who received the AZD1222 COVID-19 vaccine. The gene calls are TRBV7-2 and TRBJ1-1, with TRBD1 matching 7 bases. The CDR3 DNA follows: TGTGCCAGCAGCTTACGGGACAGGAACACTGAAGCTTTCTTT. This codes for CASSLRDRNTEAFF.